This TCR beta chain was captured in a study of monozygotic twins with cystic fibrosis. Details on this clone: The antigen is not known.

Whole-study findings and limits: Co-twins had the most similar V usage for 13 of 16 pairs, J for 8. In this small cohort, shared CDR3 numbers showed no association with age, concordance or disease severity. Nucleotide-identical clonotype sharing was significantly higher within monozygotic CF twin pairs than between unrelated CF individuals.

The V end was cut by 0 bases, the J end by 4 bases, with 7 bases between. This CDR3 comprises 14 residues. Germline CDR1 is LGHNA and CDR2 is YSLEER. The table came from immunoSEQ multiplex PCR; TCRdb's copy has only in-frame clones and leaves some out. The data contain tens of thousands of clones, 75% to 95% of them seen just once; the ten biggest clones take up 0.29%. The receptor comes from a girl aged 2 to 9 with cystic fibrosis. This sequence joins TRBV4-3 and TRBJ1-5; no clear D. The sample taken for sequencing was blood. CDR3 DNA: TGCGCCAGCAGCCAAGATCGGAGGAATCAGCCCCAGCATTTT. Translation gives CASSQDRRNQPQHF.